Each of the 22 T cell receptor beta chains below was sequenced from the same sample in a study of cytomegalovirus exposure and HLA in healthy donors. A multiplex PCR was run with 60 Vbeta primers and 13 Jbeta primers. TCRdb keeps only in-frame clones here, not all; method: immunoSEQ multiplex PCR. The sample has 150,000 or so clones; approximately 80% are singletons. Sequenced: PBMCs. The receptors stem from a male donor in good health and CMV-seronegative.

This clone was seen more than once but under ten times. This chain links TRBV5-1 with TRBJ2-3; D perhaps matches TRBD1 (6 bases). The CDR3 runs 15 residues. V dropped 2 bases and J dropped 5 bases, with 15 bases sitting between them. CDR1 is SGHRS and CDR2 is YFSETQ in the germline V gene. CDR3 in amino acids: CASSFGGHGRDTQYF. The CDR3 DNA sequence: TGCGCCAGCAGCTTTGGGGGACACGGTAGAGATACGCAGTATTTT.

The V gene is TRBV7-9, the J gene TRBJ1-6; D is perhaps TRBD1 (5 bases). This CDR3 is 15 amino acids long. V was trimmed by 2 bases and J by 9 bases, leaving 14 bases between them. CDR1 and CDR2 (germline): SEHNR, FQNEAQ (reference sequence). CDR3 in amino acids: CASSLQQAQFSPLHF. The CDR3 coding sequence is TGTGCCAGCAGCTTACAACAGGCCCAATTTTCACCCCTCCACTTT.

This clone was recorded a few times. The chain is built from TRBV29-1 and TRBJ2-7; TRBD2 matches at 10 bases. CDR1 and CDR2 from the germline V gene are SQVTM and ANQGSEA. V was pared by 7 bases and J by 6 bases, with 9 bases of the junction left unmatched. There are 13 residues in the CDR3. The CDR3 DNA is TGCAGCGCTGAGAGCGGGGGGGCGTCCGAGCAGTACTTC. Translation: CSAESGGASEQYF.

The table lists this clone with a count of one. Other nucleotide sequences in the sample specify the same CDR3. The rearrangement uses TRBV7-9 and TRBJ1-4; D possibly corresponds to TRBD1 (5 bases). Per the germline V gene, CDR1 is SEHNR and CDR2 is FQNEAQ (reference sequence). Trimming removed 0 bases at V and 4 bases at J, with 6 bases between. The CDR3 contains 14 residues. The CDR3 DNA is TGTGCCAGCAGCTTAGCCGGGGGTAATGAAAAACTGTTTTTT. Translating gives CASSLAGGNEKLFF.

This clone turned up a few times. The CDR3 protein is CASSEGGGLTDTQYF. CDR3 bases: TGTGCCAGTAGCGAGGGGGGGGGTCTCACAGATACGCAGTATTTT. The V call is TRBV19, the J call TRBJ2-3; D might be TRBD2 (7 bases). The CDR3 totals 15 residues. Between the trimmed V and J ends, which lost 6 bases and 2 bases, there was a span of 15 bases. Germline V gene lookup returns CDR1 LNHDA and CDR2 SQIVND (reference sequence).

This chain connects TRBV10-3 to TRBJ2-6, with D perhaps matching TRBD2 (5 bases). The length of the CDR3 is 15 residues. Germline values: CDR1 ENHRY, CDR2 SYGVKD. Trimming removed 7 bases at V and 1 base at J, with 11 bases between. CDR3 in amino acids: CAIIGDWSGANVLTF. CDR3 sequence (DNA): TGTGCCATCATCGGGGATTGGTCTGGGGCCAACGTCCTGACTTTC.

The chain has TRBV18 and TRBJ2-7, with 10 positions matching TRBD1. J lost 8 bases, V lost 3 bases, and 13 bases had no gene match. Germline-derived CDR1 and CDR2 are KGHSH and LQKENI. The CDR3 is 16 amino acids. The CDR3 DNA follows: TGTGCCAGCTCACCGAACCAGATGGGACAGGGGAAAAAGCAGTACTTC. Translation: CASSPNQMGQGKKQYF. Together with reference TRBV18 and TRBJ2-7, the CDR3 gives the full variable domain: NAGVMQNPRHLVRRRGQEARLRCSPMKGHSHVYWYRQLPEEGLKFMVYLQKENIIDESGMPKERFSAEFPKEGPSILRIQQVVRGDSAAYFCASSPNQMGQGKKQYFGPGTRLTVT.

In its sample, this clone was seen a few times. The chain uses TRBV28 and TRBJ1-4; 7 nucleotides line up with TRBD1. V was pared by 6 bases and J by 8 bases, with 9 bases of the junction left unmatched. In germline, CDR1 is MDHEN, CDR2 SYDVKM. CDR3 size: 14 residues. In nucleotides, the CDR3 is TGTGCCAGCAGACCTGCAGGGGGAGGAGAAAAACTGTTTTTT. Its protein is CASRPAGGGEKLFF.

This clone was counted between two and nine times. The DNA of the CDR3 is TGTGCCAGCAGTGTGAGGGAGAATCAGCCCCAGCATTTT. This encodes CASSVRENQPQHF. This chain links TRBV6-1 with TRBJ1-5, with D hard to call. The CDR3 runs 13 residues. From germline, CDR1 is MNHNS and CDR2 SASEGT. Trimming pared 4 bases from V and 4 bases from J, leaving 8 bases between.

This clone was observed a single time. The chain uses TRBV19 and TRBJ2-2; 15 bases are a match to TRBD2. V shed 6 bases and J 6 bases; nucleotides not matched to a gene: 14. The CDR3 loop spans 19 amino acids. CDR1 and CDR2 (germline): LNHDA, SQIVND (reference sequence). CDR3 sequence (DNA): TGTGCCAGTAGCCCGAGGACTAGCGGGAGGGCCGAGGTCGCCGGGGAGCTGTTTTTT. This sequence encodes CASSPRTSGRAEVAGELFF.

The rearrangement joins TRBV6-5 to TRBJ2-7, with a possible D match to TRBD2 (7 bases). Germline CDR1 and CDR2: MNHEY and SVGAGI. CDR3 length: 15 amino acids. V was clipped by 5 bases and J by 0 bases, with 14 bases between them. CDR3 DNA: TGTGCCAGCAGTCCTGGGGGGGGACACTCCTACGAGCAGTACTTC. It specifies CASSPGGGHSYEQYF.

This chain uses TRBV27 with TRBJ1-4; D is possibly TRBD1 (6 bases). Trimming cost V 6 bases and J 1 base, with 15 bases left between them. Germline V gives CDR1 MNHEY, CDR2 SMNVEV (reference sequence). The CDR3 loop spans 16 amino acids. The CDR3 here is CASRPRGRLTNEKLFF. The CDR3 DNA sequence: TGTGCCAGCAGACCCAGGGGCCGCCTAACTAATGAAAAACTGTTTTTT.

This chain links TRBV4-3 with TRBJ2-3, with 8 bases matching TRBD2. The V segment lost 2 bases and the J segment 1 base; nucleotides outside the gene matches: 5. This CDR3 contains 16 residues. Germline CDR1 LGHNA, CDR2 YSLEER. The CDR3 here is CASSQLAGSRTDTQYF. CDR3 in DNA: TGCGCCAGCAGCCAATTAGCGGGGTCACGCACAGATACGCAGTATTTT.

V and J are TRBV10-3 and TRBJ2-2, with 8 bases fitting TRBD2. CDR3 size: 19 residues. In germline, CDR1 is ENHRY, CDR2 SYGVKD. Losses at the gene ends were 0 bases for V and 5 bases for J; bases not matched to a gene: 14. Here the CDR3 DNA reads TGTGCCATCAGTGAGTCCATCGCCCCTTCTAGCGGGTGGACCGGGGAGCTGTTTTTT. Amino acids: CAISESIAPSSGWTGELFF.

This clone was seen a few times. The chain employs TRBV6-6 and TRBJ1-1; 8 bases agree with TRBD1. From germline, CDR1 is MNHNY and CDR2 SVGAGI (reference sequence). The CDR3 consists of 14 residues. Trimming cost V 7 bases and J 5 bases; bases outside gene matches: 9. This CDR3 is CASTVGTGTTEAFF. The DNA for the CDR3 is TGTGCCAGCACCGTAGGGACAGGAACTACTGAAGCTTTCTTT.

In this sample, this clone turned up once. J is TRBJ1-2 and V is TRBV5-4; tentatively, D is TRBD1 (6 bases). Trimming removed 9 bases from V and 3 bases from J, with 15 bases in between. CDR1 and CDR2 from the germline V gene are SGHNT and YYREEE (reference sequence). The CDR3 length is 13 residues. CDR3 region: CATQRGGDYGYTF. CDR3 bases: TGTGCCACCCAGAGGGGGGGCGACTATGGCTACACCTTC.

The CDR3 sequence is CASSPGALSGNTIYF. The CDR3 coding sequence is TGTGCCAGCAGTCCAGGGGCGCTCTCTGGAAACACCATATATTTT. V usage is TRBV6-5 and J usage is TRBJ1-3, with D perhaps TRBD1 (6 bases). V was cut by 5 bases and J by 0 bases, with 11 bases left in between. CDR1 and CDR2 from the germline V gene are MNHEY and SVGAGI. The CDR3 contains 15 residues.

The V gene is TRBV7-8, the J gene TRBJ2-5; 7 bases line up with TRBD1. This CDR3 contains 17 residues. Germline trimming cut 0 bases from V and 2 bases from J; bases unmatched to any gene: 9. CDR1 is SGHVS and CDR2 is FQNEAQ in the germline V gene. The CDR3 region has the DNA TGTGCCAGCAGCTTAGCCCACAGGGGAAAGATACAAGAGACCCAGTACTTC. It is translated as CASSLAHRGKIQETQYF.

This clone appeared a few times. V gene TRBV6-1 combines with J gene TRBJ2-7; D may be TRBD2 (6 bases). Trimming cost V 7 bases and J 8 bases, with 18 bases left between them. The CDR3 has 13 residues. Germline V CDR1 and CDR2: MNHNS, SASEGT. The DNA of the CDR3 is TGTGCCAGCACCACAGGCACCCGGGAGAAGCAGTACTTC. Its translation is CASTTGTREKQYF.

This clone has a single count. The V call is TRBV5-4, the J call TRBJ2-1; TRBD2 matches 14 bases. Germline V gives CDR1 SGHNT, CDR2 YYREEE (reference sequence). The V gene end was trimmed by 3 bases and the J gene end by 9 bases; junction bases not matched to a gene: 8. CDR3 size: 16 residues. For the CDR3, the DNA is TGTGCCAGCAGCTCACAGACTAGCGGGAGGGCGGGTGAGCAGTTCTTC. Encoded protein: CASSSQTSGRAGEQFF.

The chain combines TRBV7-2 with TRBJ1-2; D might be TRBD1 (6 bases). V dropped 4 bases and J dropped 8 bases, with 17 bases sitting between them. This CDR3 is 14 amino acids long. Germline CDR1 SGHTA, CDR2 FQGNSA. As DNA, the CDR3 is TGTGCCAGCAGCTCAGGGGAGCGGCTAGGGGGCTACACCTTC. It codes for CASSSGERLGGYTF.

The rearrangement uses TRBV9 and TRBJ2-5; 11 bases are shared with TRBD2. Germline lookup yields CDR1 SGDLS and CDR2 YYNGEE. This CDR3 has 15 residues. With V trimmed by 2 bases and J by 5 bases, 5 bases remained unmatched. In nucleotides, the CDR3 is TGTGCCAGCAGCGTTAGCGGGAGGGCCGTTGAGACCCAGTACTTC. It codes for CASSVSGRAVETQYF.